These 29 T cell receptor beta chains were all obtained from the same sample, sequenced in a study of OX40 agonist ivuxolimab in advanced cancers. Produced via immunoSEQ multiplex PCR; TCRdb's table is partial and in-frame only. The sample lists some 50,000 clones; more than 85% were seen once. This material consisted of CD4+ or CD8+ T cells sorted from blood, taken in a trial of the OX40 agonist ivuxolimab. The receptors shown here come from an adult with an advanced solid tumor such as melanoma, head and neck, liver or kidney cancer.

The chain combines TRBV7-9 with TRBJ2-7; TRBD2 matches at 13 bases. The germline CDR1 and CDR2 sequences are SEHNR and FQNEAQ (reference sequence). The CDR3 spans 17 residues. The trim removed 4 bases at V and 5 bases at J, leaving 11 bases unmatched. CDR3 bases: TGTGCCAGCAGCTCCCTACTAGCGGGAGGGCCGATGAACGAGCAGTACTTC. Translation gives CASSSLLAGGPMNEQYF.

This clone turned up a few times. This sequence joins TRBV7-9 and TRBJ1-5, with TRBD1 as a possible D gene (5 bases). The CDR3 runs 13 residues. Germline V gives CDR1 SEHNR, CDR2 FQNEAQ (reference sequence). V was clipped by 1 base and J by 6 bases, with 7 bases between them. Here the CDR3 DNA reads TGTGCCAGCAGCTTAGGAGGGACTCAGCCCCAGCATTTT. It yields the protein CASSLGGTQPQHF.

The chain has TRBV27 and TRBJ2-2; a weak D match, TRBD2 (5 bases). Germline CDR1 reads MNHEY; CDR2 reads SMNVEV (reference sequence). V gave up 6 bases and J gave up 6 bases, with 8 bases separating them. This CDR3 contains 12 residues. DNA for the CDR3: TGTGCCAGCAGCTTCGGGGCCGGGGAGCTGTTTTTT. Translation: CASSFGAGELFF.

J is TRBJ1-3 and V is TRBV7-2; perhaps TRBD1 as D (5 bases). Germline-derived CDR1 and CDR2 are SGHTA and FQGNSA. The CDR3 sequence is 15 residues long. The V and J ends lost 1 base and 3 bases respectively, with 10 bases between them. The CDR3 sequence is CASSLGTSGGNTIYF. CDR3 nucleotide sequence: TGTGCCAGCAGCTTAGGGACATCGGGTGGAAACACCATATATTTT.

This chain joins TRBV23-1 and TRBJ2-7, with D perhaps TRBD2 (6 bases). TRBV23-1 is an ORF for which the function is uncertain. Between the trimmed V and J ends, which lost 0 bases and 9 bases, there was a span of 18 bases. The CDR3 loop spans 15 amino acids. The CDR3 region has the DNA TGCGCCAGCAGTCAATCGCGCCGGGACTTGGCGGGGCAGTACTTC. Translated: CASSQSRRDLAGQYF.

The chain carries TRBV19 and TRBJ2-7; the match to TRBD2 covers 9 bases. This CDR3 comprises 15 residues. Germline CDR1 LNHDA, CDR2 SQIVND (reference sequence). J was trimmed by 2 bases and V by 4 bases; bases with no gene match: 6. This CDR3 is CASSTSGTSPYEQYF. The CDR3 nucleotides read TGTGCCAGTAGTACAAGCGGGACTAGCCCCTACGAGCAGTACTTC.

As concerns this clone: Other DNA sequences in the sample encode the same CDR3. V gene TRBV6-5 combines with J gene TRBJ2-7, with 11 bases lining up with TRBD1. V lost 2 bases, J lost 3 bases, and 0 bases stayed unmatched. From germline, CDR1 is MNHEY and CDR2 SVGAGI. The CDR3 is made up of 14 amino acids. In DNA, the CDR3 is TGTGCCAGCAGTTACGGGACAGGGGGCTACGAGCAGTACTTC. Its protein product is CASSYGTGGYEQYF.

The chain recombines TRBV5-6 with TRBJ2-1; TRBD1 matches 8 bases. CDR3 length: 13 residues. The germline CDR1 and CDR2 sequences are SGHDT and YYEEEE. V was pared by 3 bases and J by 5 bases, with 1 base of the junction left unmatched. CDR3 loop: CASSWTGNNEQFF. The CDR3 DNA reads TGTGCCAGCAGCTGGACAGGGAACAATGAGCAGTTCTTC. Full variable domain (remainder filled in from reference TRBV5-6 and TRBJ2-1): DAGVTQSPTHLIKTRGQQVTLRCSPKSGHDTVSWYQQALGQGPQFIFQYYEEEERQRGNFPDRFSGHQFPNYSSELNVNALLLGDSALYLCASSWTGNNEQFFGPGTRLTVL.

This clone has more than one count but fewer than ten. The CDR3 sequence is CASSESKTGWETQYF. The CDR3 region has the DNA TGCGCCAGCAGTGAGTCGAAGACAGGGTGGGAGACCCAGTACTTC. The chain links TRBV10-1 to TRBJ2-5, with TRBD1 identical over 7 bases. The ends lost 0 bases at V and 5 bases at J; junction bases unmatched: 6. The CDR3 spans 15 residues. CDR1 is WNHNN, CDR2 SYGVQD, per germline (reference sequence).

J is TRBJ1-2 and V is TRBV5-4; tentatively, D is TRBD1 (6 bases). This CDR3 spans 15 amino acids. CDR1 and CDR2 (germline): SGHNT, YYREEE (reference sequence). Between the trimmed V and J ends, which lost 3 bases and 3 bases, there was a span of 15 bases. The CDR3 DNA reads as TGTGCCAGCAGCTCCACAGCGGACAGACACTATGGCTACACCTTC. Translating gives CASSSTADRHYGYTF.

The chain combines TRBV15 with TRBJ1-2; D not certain. CDR1 LNHNV and CDR2 YYDKDF come from the germline V gene (reference sequence). The V and J ends lost 3 bases and 7 bases respectively, with 27 bases between them. This CDR3 comprises 18 residues. The CDR3 sequence: CATSSSVIWKASYVGYTF. The CDR3 region has the DNA TGTGCCACCAGCAGTTCGGTAATTTGGAAGGCAAGCTACGTTGGCTACACCTTC.

This chain connects TRBV2 to TRBJ2-7, with 10 bases matching TRBD1. The CDR3 loop spans 13 amino acids. Looked up from germline, CDR1 is SNHLY and CDR2 is FYNNEI. Losses at the gene ends were 8 bases for V and 2 bases for J; bases not matched to a gene: 3. The chain's CDR3 is CASGDRGPYEQYF. The CDR3 bases are TGTGCCAGCGGGGACAGGGGACCCTACGAGCAGTACTTC.

J is TRBJ2-7 and V is TRBV4-2; 8 bases fit TRBD1. Per the germline V gene, CDR1 is LGHNA and CDR2 is YNFKEQ. The J segment lost 5 bases and the V segment lost 0 bases, leaving 9 bases of the junction unmatched. This CDR3 contains 16 residues. CDR3 coding DNA: TGTGCCAGCAGCCAAGATCGACAGGGGAGAGTCGACGAGCAGTACTTC. This codes for CASSQDRQGRVDEQYF.

The chain combines TRBV7-9 with TRBJ2-3; no clear D gene. The germline V gene encodes CDR1 SEHNR and CDR2 FQNEAQ (reference sequence). The CDR3 contains 15 residues. V gave up 3 bases and J gave up 0 bases, with 10 bases separating them. CDR3 sequence (DNA): TGTGCCAGCAGCTTCCACAGCGCCAGCACAGATACGCAGTATTTT. This sequence encodes CASSFHSASTDTQYF.

This chain uses TRBV5-3 with TRBJ1-1; the match to TRBD1 covers 8 bases. TRBV5-3 is annotated as an ORF whose role is uncertain. This CDR3 contains 13 residues. The ends lost 5 bases at V and 5 bases at J; junction bases unmatched: 5. CDR3 amino acids: CARRGQGGTEAFF. CDR3 sequence (DNA): TGTGCCAGAAGAGGACAGGGAGGGACTGAAGCTTTCTTT.

This clone was seen a single time. This sequence joins TRBV9 and TRBJ2-7; 7 positions agree with TRBD1. CDR1 and CDR2 (germline): SGDLS, YYNGEE. With 4 bases clipped from V and 5 bases from J, the junction kept 12 bases outside the gene matches. There are 15 residues in the CDR3. Written as DNA, the CDR3 is TGTGCCAGCAGCCCTAGGGGGCTCCGGGCCCACGAGCAGTACTTC. Translated: CASSPRGLRAHEQYF.

The V call is TRBV27, the J call TRBJ2-7; TRBD2 is a possible D gene (6 bases). This CDR3 comprises 11 residues. Germline V lookup: CDR1 MNHEY, CDR2 SMNVEV (reference sequence). The V end lost 10 bases, the J end lost 6 bases, and 13 bases lay between the germline ends. The CDR3 bases are TGTGCCACGTCTCTAGCGTCCGAGCAGTACTTC. It specifies CATSLASEQYF.

The rearrangement uses TRBV23-1 and TRBJ1-6, with 8 positions matching TRBD1. TRBV23-1 is assigned to the ORF class and has an uncertain function. The CDR3 runs 18 residues. The V gene end was trimmed by 4 bases and the J gene end by 0 bases; junction bases not matched to a gene: 8. CDR3 amino acids: CASSPSRDRSSYNSPLHF. The DNA of the CDR3 is TGCGCCAGCAGTCCCTCCAGGGACAGGAGCTCCTATAATTCACCCCTCCACTTT.

The rearrangement joins TRBV30 to TRBJ1-3; D is unresolved. The V gene lost 2 bases and the J gene lost 4 bases, with 12 bases spanning the gap. This CDR3 is built from 14 residues. Germline V gene sequence: CDR1 GTSNPN, CDR2 SVGIG (reference sequence). CDR3 bases: TGTGCCTGGAGTAGACCTGACGAGGGAAACACCATATATTTT. This sequence encodes CAWSRPDEGNTIYF.

V is TRBV6-6 and J is TRBJ2-3; no definite D call. Germline loops: CDR1 MNHNY, CDR2 SVGAGI (reference sequence). CDR3 size: 13 residues. V was shortened by 5 bases and J by 2 bases, with 8 bases between the two germline ends. The CDR3 protein is CASSNPLTDTQYF. CDR3 DNA sequence: TGTGCCAGCAGTAACCCGCTCACAGATACGCAGTATTTT.

The chain combines TRBV9 with TRBJ2-5, with D uncertain. Germline V gene sequence: CDR1 SGDLS, CDR2 YYNGEE. The CDR3 extends over 16 amino acids. V lost 0 bases and J lost 4, with 16 bases in between. This CDR3 is CASSVGVRELGETQYF. The DNA for the CDR3 is TGTGCCAGCAGCGTAGGGGTAAGGGAATTAGGAGAGACCCAGTACTTC.

A single count supports this clone. This chain joins TRBV11-2 and TRBJ2-1, with D perhaps given as TRBD1 or TRBD2 (6 bases each). V dropped 1 base and J dropped 9 bases, with 16 bases sitting between them. The V gene's germline CDR1 is SGHAT and CDR2 FQNNGV. This CDR3 spans 15 amino acids. The CDR3 sequence: CASSLGTGAQGEQFF. The CDR3 DNA follows: TGTGCCAGCAGCTTAGGAACGGGGGCGCAGGGTGAGCAGTTCTTC. Full variable domain (missing parts from reference TRBV11-2 and TRBJ2-1): EAGVAQSPRYKIIEKRQSVAFWCNPISGHATLYWYQQILGQGPKLLIQFQNNGVVDDSQLPKDRFSAERLKGVDSTLKIQPAKLEDSAVYLCASSLGTGAQGEQFFGPGTRLTVL.

This chain joins TRBV20-1 and TRBJ1-1; TRBD1 aligns across 9 bases. CDR1 and CDR2 (germline): DFQATT, SNEGSKA (reference sequence). V gave up 6 bases and J gave up 6 bases; unmatched junction bases: 2. The CDR3 is 11 residues long. The DNA for the CDR3 is TGCAGTGCGGACAGGGGCTCTGAAGCTTTCTTT. Its translation: CSADRGSEAFF.

The V and J genes are TRBV27 and TRBJ2-1; maybe TRBD2 (6 bases). The CDR3 is 14 residues long. Germline CDR1 MNHEY, CDR2 SMNVEV (reference sequence). Trimming removed 2 bases from V and 5 bases from J, with 10 bases in between. CDR3 amino acids: CASSLAGPHNEQFF. The CDR3 coding sequence is TGTGCCAGCAGTTTAGCGGGACCACACAATGAGCAGTTCTTC.

The chain is built from TRBV10-2 and TRBJ1-4; 8 bases are a match to TRBD1. Trimming took 6 bases from V and 0 from J; bases not matched to a gene: 6. The CDR3 is 16 residues long. Germline V gene sequence: CDR1 WSHSY, CDR2 SAAADI. The CDR3 protein is CASRPGQGTTNEKLFF. CDR3 nucleotides: TGCGCCAGCAGACCCGGACAGGGAACAACTAATGAAAAACTGTTTTTT.

The chain has TRBV6-4 and TRBJ2-3, with 10 positions matching TRBD1. The CDR3 runs to 15 residues. The ends lost 6 bases at V and 0 bases at J; junction bases unmatched: 3. From germline, CDR1 is MRHNA and CDR2 SNTAGT. CDR3 residues: CASSQDRGSTDTQYF. The CDR3 DNA sequence: TGTGCCAGCAGCCAGGACAGGGGGAGCACAGATACGCAGTATTTT.

The gene calls are TRBV5-4 and TRBJ2-5; 13 bases align to TRBD2. In germline, CDR1 is SGHNT, CDR2 YYREEE (reference sequence). This CDR3 has 16 amino acids. V gave up 4 bases and J gave up 3 bases; unmatched junction bases: 6. The CDR3 region has the DNA TGTGCCAGCAGCGAGGGACTAGCGGGGATTGAAGAGACCCAGTACTTC. This gives the protein CASSEGLAGIEETQYF.

The chain links TRBV11-2 to TRBJ2-1, with D uncertain. The germline V gene has CDR1 SGHAT and CDR2 FQNNGV. The germline V and J ends were trimmed by 1 base and 8 bases, with 12 bases remaining between them. The CDR3 is 14 amino acids. The CDR3 here is CASSLVPARDEQFF. In DNA form, the CDR3 reads TGTGCCAGCAGCTTAGTCCCCGCTCGGGATGAGCAGTTCTTC. The full variable domain, its missing parts supplied by reference TRBV11-2 and TRBJ2-1, is EAGVAQSPRYKIIEKRQSVAFWCNPISGHATLYWYQQILGQGPKLLIQFQNNGVVDDSQLPKDRFSAERLKGVDSTLKIQPAKLEDSAVYLCASSLVPARDEQFFGPGTRLTVL.

This rearrangement joins TRBV20-1 to TRBJ1-2, with unresolved D. Trimming took 0 bases from V and 8 from J, leaving 4 bases between them. This CDR3 is built from 10 residues. Germline-derived CDR1 and CDR2 are DFQATT and SNEGSKA (reference sequence). The CDR3 sequence: CSARDYGYTF. The CDR3 DNA is TGCAGTGCTAGAGATTACGGCTACACCTTC.